This paragraph covers one TCR beta chain sequence. This sample was taken from a study of control samples from healthy donors and cancer patients. Repertoires were generated with immunoSEQ multiplex PCR, while TCRdb's copy carries only in-frame clones and drops some. Of over 100,000 clones in the sample, roughly 88% are singletons; the top ten hold about 3.2%. Germline V gene sequence: CDR1 SGHRS, CDR2 YFSETQ. The CDR3 totals 15 residues. J lost 1 base, V lost 4 bases, and 4 bases had no gene match. Sequenced material: blood. The chain has TRBV5-1 and TRBJ2-2; 7 bases align to TRBD1. This clonotype was sampled from a man between 40 and 49 years old in good health. The CDR3 sequence: CASSRWTGNTGELFF. CDR3 nucleotide sequence: TGCGCCAGCAGCCGATGGACAGGGAACACCGGGGAGCTGTTTTTT. The full variable domain, with the rest looked up from reference TRBV5-1 and TRBJ2-2, is KAGVTQTPRYLIKTRGQQVTLSCSPISGHRSVSWYQQTPGQGLQFLFEYFSETQRNKGNFPGRFSGRQFSNSRSEMNVSTLELGDSALYLCASSRWTGNTGELFFGEGSRLTVL.